The T cell receptor (beta chain) under discussion was sequenced for a study of cytomegalovirus exposure and HLA in healthy donors. This CDR3 has 14 residues. Germline CDR1 and CDR2: SEHNR and FQNEAQ (reference sequence). Primers included in the PCR were 60 Vbeta and 13 Jbeta primers. Using immunoSEQ multiplex PCR, the repertoire was profiled, and TCRdb retains in-frame clones only, with some absent. The data hold 170,000 or so clones, with around 84% observed a single time. In regard to this clone: Its ends do not fully match the called genes, so a read error is possible.

Sequencing was performed on PBMCs. The TCR was taken from a man between 18 and 29 years old in good health and CMV-seronegative. V gene TRBV7-9 combines with J gene TRBJ2-7; a weak D match, TRBD2 (5 bases). CDR3 bases: TGTTCCAGCAGCACCACACTAGTCTCAGGCGAGCAGTACTTC. Encoded protein: CSSSTTLVSGEQYF.